This T cell receptor beta chain is from a study of blood T cell repertoires in COVID-19 (dated by TCRdb to the early 2020s). With respect to the entire study: Collaborator samples came from the United States, Italy and Spain and covered acute and convalescent phases of COVID-19. The material from the prospective study consisted of cDNA or gDNA derived from T cells, B-cell-depleted T cells, or PBMCs. Deeply sampled blood TCRbeta repertoires from subjects exposed to, actively infected with, or recovered from COVID-19 were included in the dataset. The repertoires were released in a freely available public database intended as a resource for research on the immune response to SARS-CoV-2. The samples were drawn from two sources: the first 160 participants of the ongoing ImmuneRACE study, and about 1,300 subjects contributed by 6 global collaborators. The sample metadata nearly always contained a de-identified subject ID, COVID-19 status, age in years and sex. HLA class I and class II types, where available, came from metadata supplied by the sample provider rather than from assay-based typing.

Beyond this particular receptor, the publication reports: How much clinical and demographic metadata was included differed by source and by participant, and the metadata was provided uncurated.

Whole blood was collected in K2EDTA tubes by collaborating institutions according to the institutions' own protocols. For TCRbeta analysis, collaborator samples were shipped as frozen whole blood, as isolated PBMCs, or as DNA extracted from either sample type. As regards this clone: Its antigen target is currently unknown. It has no much larger one-base neighbor in the sample; base qualities were not kept.

The CDR3, from cysteine to phenylalanine, totals 18 residues. Only the CDR3 region is kept as DNA, spanning 54 bases read in frame from base 1. Per the germline V gene, ENHRY is the CDR1 and SYGVKD is the CDR2. Ends trimmed: V by 6 bases, J by 2 bases; bases unmatched to a gene: 14. TCRbeta CDR3 regions were amplified from genomic DNA using the immunoSEQ Assay, a bias-controlled multiplex PCR. Under the source paper's analysis protocol: Within the assay, amplification of reference gene primers was used to estimate how many nucleated cells each sample contained. To quantify the absolute abundance of each unique TCRbeta CDR3 rearrangement, sequence reads were collapsed and filtered. For each sample, productive Simpson clonality was calculated as the square root of Simpson's diversity index over productive rearrangements. The source is immuneACCESS, and TCRdb retained only in-frame sequences with V and J called. Part of the clones is not carried over; for the studies checked, unresolved V genes explain less than half of this, and the remainder is unexplained. For V, J and clone size, that table is used; D and trimming come from the DNA. This sample holds 150,000 to 200,000 clones; approximately 87% were observed only once. Roughly 3.9% of the sample rests with the top ten.

Sequences were obtained from peripheral blood. This TCR derives from a man younger than 30 with active or convalescent COVID-19. The chain is made from TRBV10-3 and TRBJ2-3; 10 junctional bases match TRBD2. The sequenced DNA is TGTGCCATCAGGGAGCGGGAGGGCTCCGTTCTGGCCACAGATACGCAGTATTTT. The encoded protein is CAIREREGSVLATDTQYF.